Shown below are 26 T cell receptor beta chains from a single sample sequenced in a study of cytomegalovirus exposure and HLA in healthy donors. PCR amplification relied on 60 Vbeta primers (plus 13 Jbeta primers). Sequencing used immunoSEQ multiplex PCR; TCRdb keeps in-frame clones, though not all of them. Of 130,000 to 150,000 clones listed, over 65% are singletons. Sequencing used PBMCs. These receptor sequences come from a man aged 18 to 29 in good health and CMV-seropositive.

The chain has TRBV9 and TRBJ1-2; D is undetermined. CDR1 and CDR2 (germline): SGDLS, YYNGEE. CDR3 size: 17 residues. Between the trimmed V and J ends, which lost 0 bases and 3 bases, there was a span of 18 bases. The CDR3 nucleotides read TGTGCCAGCAGCGTAGCTGGGCGGGGAGCAAGTTACTATGGCTACACCTTC. The encoded protein is CASSVAGRGASYYGYTF.

The chain recombines TRBV9 with TRBJ2-1; 8 bases match TRBD1. Germline V lookup: CDR1 SGDLS, CDR2 YYNGEE. The CDR3 is 17 residues long. V gave up 3 bases and J gave up 5 bases; unmatched junction bases: 13. The CDR3 reads CASSALWTGTGHNEQFF. The CDR3 DNA reads as TGTGCCAGCAGCGCCCTATGGACCGGGACAGGACACAATGAGCAGTTCTTC.

The chain has TRBV19 and TRBJ2-1; 10 bases are shared with TRBD1. Germline CDR1 reads LNHDA; CDR2 reads SQIVND (reference sequence). The CDR3 covers 14 residues. With V trimmed by 6 bases and J by 9 bases, 8 bases remained unmatched. DNA for the CDR3: TGTGCCAGTAGGGAGCCGGGACAGGGGCCTGAGCAGTTCTTC. Translating it yields CASREPGQGPEQFF.

The chain joins TRBV19 to TRBJ2-6, with TRBD1 matching over 9 bases. Germline V gene data show CDR1 as LNHDA and CDR2 as SQIVND (reference sequence). The CDR3 loop spans 16 amino acids. J lost 4 bases, V lost 4 bases, and 5 bases had no gene match. CDR3 in amino acids: CASSRQGGLGANVLTF. CDR3 in DNA: TGTGCCAGTAGTAGACAGGGGGGGTTAGGGGCCAACGTCCTGACTTTC.

The rearrangement joins TRBV6-5 to TRBJ2-7; perhaps TRBD2 as D (7 bases). Trimming took off 5 bases at V and 2 bases at J, with 13 bases between the two ends. The CDR3 contains 14 residues. The V gene's germline CDR1 is MNHEY and CDR2 SVGAGI. The CDR3 reads CASSIGGAPYEQYF. CDR3 DNA sequence: TGTGCCAGCAGTATAGGGGGGGCCCCCTACGAGCAGTACTTC.

This chain links TRBV6-1 with TRBJ2-3; D unclear. There are 13 residues in the CDR3. The germline V gene encodes CDR1 MNHNS and CDR2 SASEGT. Deletions cut 0 bases from V and 9 bases from J, with 10 bases between. The CDR3 loop is CASSEAVERTQYF. The CDR3 nucleotides read TGTGCCAGCAGTGAAGCGGTAGAAAGAACGCAGTATTTT.

V gene TRBV5-4 combines with J gene TRBJ1-6; the D gene is possibly TRBD1 (6 bases). The ends were cut back, 3 bases at V and 10 bases at J, with 17 bases in the middle. This CDR3 contains 15 residues. Germline-derived CDR1 and CDR2 are SGHNT and YYREEE (reference sequence). CDR3 sequence: CASSSGGGLGSPLHF. CDR3 coding DNA: TGTGCCAGCAGCTCGGGCGGGGGGCTAGGGTCACCCCTCCACTTT.

The chain carries TRBV10-3 and TRBJ1-4, with 7 bases aligning to TRBD1. Per germline, CDR1 ENHRY and CDR2 SYGVKD. The length of the CDR3 is 12 residues. CDR3: CATGERGEKLFF. The CDR3, as DNA: TGTGCTACAGGGGAGAGGGGGGAAAAACTGTTTTTT.

The V gene is TRBV6-4, the J gene TRBJ2-1; 8 nucleotides align to TRBD1. V was pared by 5 bases and J by 4 bases, with 16 bases of the junction left unmatched. The CDR3 has 18 amino acids. From germline, CDR1 is MRHNA and CDR2 SNTAGT. The CDR3 reads CASSLHGTNRGDYNEQFF. CDR3 DNA: TGTGCCAGCAGTCTCCACGGGACAAACAGGGGGGATTACAATGAGCAGTTCTTC.

This clone was detected a few times. The chain has TRBV15 and TRBJ1-2; a possible D gene is TRBD1 (6 bases). The V and J ends lost 7 bases and 10 bases respectively, with 28 bases between them. CDR1 and CDR2 from the germline V gene are LNHNV and YYDKDF (reference sequence). The CDR3 is 16 amino acids. The CDR3 DNA is TGTGCCACCATGCAAACAGGGTTTCGGTTAACTATGGACTACACCTTC. The encoded protein is CATMQTGFRLTMDYTF. The variable domain in full, with the rest retrieved from reference TRBV15 and TRBJ1-2, is DAMVIQNPRYQVTQFGKPVTLSCSQTLNHNVMYWYQQKSSQAPKLLFHYYDKDFNNEADTPDNFQSRRPNTSFCFLDIRSPGLGDTAMYLCATMQTGFRLTMDYTFGSGTRLTVV.

The chain links TRBV28 to TRBJ1-5, with D hard to call. The CDR3 covers 16 residues. The V end was cut by 8 bases, the J end by 0 bases, with 17 bases between. From germline, CDR1 is MDHEN and CDR2 SYDVKM. For the CDR3, the DNA is TGTGCCAGCTACGGTCGGCCGGGAAGTAGCAATCAGCCCCAGCATTTT. Its protein product is CASYGRPGSSNQPQHF.

The chain carries TRBV2 and TRBJ1-4; TRBD1 matches 12 bases. Germline V lookup: CDR1 SNHLY, CDR2 FYNNEI. The CDR3 is 14 amino acids. The junction had 6 bases not matched to a gene; V was cut back by 8 bases and J by 8 bases. This CDR3 reads CASWRGTGGEKLFF. CDR3 nucleotide sequence: TGTGCCAGCTGGAGGGGGACAGGGGGCGAAAAACTGTTTTTT.

The rearrangement uses TRBV6-5 and TRBJ1-5, with a weak D call TRBD1 (6 bases). CDR3 size: 13 residues. CDR1 is MNHEY, CDR2 SVGAGI, per germline. V dropped 4 bases and J dropped 8 bases, with 12 bases sitting between them. The CDR3 sequence: CASSLTGIEPQHF. DNA for the CDR3: TGTGCCAGCAGTTTGACAGGCATTGAGCCCCAGCATTTT.

The chain uses TRBV6-1 and TRBJ2-5; D is uncertain. V shed 5 bases and J shed 0 bases, with 7 bases lying between them. The CDR3 consists of 13 residues. The germline gives CDR1 MNHNS, CDR2 SASEGT. The CDR3 nucleotides read TGTGCCAGCAGTCCCGGGTACCAAGAGACCCAGTACTTC. Its protein product is CASSPGYQETQYF.

The V gene is TRBV5-3, the J gene TRBJ2-1; 8 bases fit TRBD2. TRBV5-3 is annotated as an ORF whose role is uncertain. The CDR3 runs 18 residues. J gave up 0 bases and V 2 bases, and 10 bases lay outside the gene matches. This CDR3 is CARSFSTSGLSSYNEQFF. The CDR3 bases are TGTGCCAGAAGCTTTTCCACTAGCGGTTTAAGCTCCTACAATGAGCAGTTCTTC.

The V and J genes are TRBV28 and TRBJ2-7, with 10 bases lining up with TRBD2. The CDR3 contains 15 residues. The germline V gene encodes CDR1 MDHEN and CDR2 SYDVKM. The V segment lost 6 bases and the J segment 0 bases; nucleotides outside the gene matches: 5. CDR3 DNA sequence: TGTGCCAGCAGACACGGGACTAGCGTCTCCTACGAGCAGTACTTC. Translating it yields CASRHGTSVSYEQYF.

The V call is TRBV5-1, the J call TRBJ1-5; 7 bases align to TRBD1. After removal of 1 base from V and 0 bases from J, the junction contained 1 base not matched to a gene. Germline values: CDR1 SGHRS, CDR2 YFSETQ. The CDR3 loop spans 15 amino acids. CDR3 sequence: CASSLTGDSNQPQHF. The CDR3 bases are TGCGCCAGCAGCTTGACAGGGGATAGCAATCAGCCCCAGCATTTT.

The chain is built from TRBV7-9 and TRBJ2-7, with 14 nucleotides matching TRBD2. The CDR3 sequence is 19 residues long. CDR1 is SEHNR, CDR2 FQNEAQ, per germline (reference sequence). The V and J ends lost 4 bases and 2 bases, in that order; junction bases with no gene match: 13. CDR3 coding DNA: TGTGCCAGCAGCTCCTCCGGGACTAGCGGGAGCCCACTAACCTACGAGCAGTACTTC. Translating gives CASSSSGTSGSPLTYEQYF.

The chain is built from TRBV18 and TRBJ1-5, with a tentative D call TRBD1 (5 bases). Trimming removed 3 bases from V and 2 bases from J, with 11 bases in between. Germline loops: CDR1 KGHSH, CDR2 LQKENI. The length of the CDR3 is 15 residues. CDR3 loop: CASSPQGFRNQPQHF. The CDR3 nucleotides are TGTGCCAGCTCACCTCAGGGTTTTCGCAATCAGCCCCAGCATTTT.

The chain couples TRBV28 to TRBJ1-5; TRBD1 is a possible D gene (6 bases). The V end was cut by 6 bases, the J end by 7 bases, with 19 bases between. The length of the CDR3 is 15 residues. Germline V gene sequence: CDR1 MDHEN, CDR2 SYDVKM. The DNA for the CDR3 is TGTGCCAGCAGGGGCTTAGGGGGTTTGGGCCAGCCCCAGCATTTT. It specifies CASRGLGGLGQPQHF.

The V and J genes are TRBV6-5 and TRBJ1-2; TRBD1 is a possible D gene (6 bases). Per germline, CDR1 MNHEY and CDR2 SVGAGI. The length of the CDR3 is 14 residues. With 4 bases removed from V and 8 bases from J, the gap between germline ends came to 17 bases. CDR3 loop: CASSSLTGPGGYTF. CDR3 nucleotide sequence: TGTGCCAGCAGTTCTCTGACAGGCCCGGGCGGCTACACCTTC.

About this clone itself: The sample has other DNA sequences that encode this CDR3 too. The chain joins TRBV5-4 to TRBJ1-5; 9 bases agree with TRBD1. V trimming: 3 bases; J trimming: 1 base; junction bases outside the gene matches: 2. The CDR3 covers 15 residues. Germline assignment: CDR1 SGHNT and CDR2 YYREEE (reference sequence). The CDR3 nucleotides read TGTGCCAGCAGCTCACAGGGGGCCAGCAATCAGCCCCAGCATTTT. The encoded protein is CASSSQGASNQPQHF.

The gene calls are TRBV28 and TRBJ1-2; D is undetermined. The germline V gene has CDR1 MDHEN and CDR2 SYDVKM. V lost 2 bases and J 4 bases, leaving 14 bases between the germline ends. The CDR3 consists of 15 residues. This CDR3 reads CASSLPIGGFYGYTF. The CDR3 nucleotides read TGTGCCAGCAGTTTACCTATCGGCGGGTTCTATGGCTACACCTTC.

The chain links TRBV10-3 to TRBJ1-5; no clear D. Germline V lookup: CDR1 ENHRY, CDR2 SYGVKD. The CDR3 spans 13 residues. Trimming removed 4 bases from V and 4 bases from J, with 8 bases in between. The CDR3 here is CAISARANQPQHF. For the CDR3, the DNA is TGTGCCATCAGTGCCCGAGCAAATCAGCCCCAGCATTTT.

This clone was seen only once. This chain uses TRBV14 with TRBJ1-1; D gene ambiguous. Trimming removed 0 bases from V and 1 base from J, with 9 bases in between. Germline CDR1 reads SGHDN; CDR2 reads FVKESK. The CDR3 loop spans 15 amino acids. The CDR3 DNA sequence: TGTGCCAGCAGCCAAGATAGGTCAGGGAACACTGAAGCTTTCTTT. Translation gives CASSQDRSGNTEAFF. The full variable domain, its missing parts supplied by reference TRBV14 and TRBJ1-1, is EAGVTQFPSHSVIEKGQTVTLRCDPISGHDNLYWYRRVMGKEIKFLLHFVKESKQDESGMPNNRFLAERTGGTYSTLKVQPAELEDSGVYFCASSQDRSGNTEAFFGQGTRLTVV.

The chain couples TRBV5-6 to TRBJ1-4; no clear D gene. Trimming left V 0 bases short and J 8 bases short, with 11 bases between. CDR1 is SGHDT, CDR2 YYEEEE, per germline. The CDR3 runs to 14 residues. For the CDR3, the DNA is TGTGCCAGCAGCTTGGTTTTAGTTCGGGAAAAACTGTTTTTT. It specifies CASSLVLVREKLFF.